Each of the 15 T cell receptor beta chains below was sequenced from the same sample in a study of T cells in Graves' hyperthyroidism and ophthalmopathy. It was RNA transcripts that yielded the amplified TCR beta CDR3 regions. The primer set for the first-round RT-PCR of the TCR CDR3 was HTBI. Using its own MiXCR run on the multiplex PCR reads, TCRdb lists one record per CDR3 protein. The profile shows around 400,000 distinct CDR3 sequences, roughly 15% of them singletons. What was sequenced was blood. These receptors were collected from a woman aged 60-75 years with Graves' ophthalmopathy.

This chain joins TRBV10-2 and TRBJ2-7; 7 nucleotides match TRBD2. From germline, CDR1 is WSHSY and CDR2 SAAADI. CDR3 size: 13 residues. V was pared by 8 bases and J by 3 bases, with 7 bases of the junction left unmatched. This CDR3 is CASRNRDYYEQYF. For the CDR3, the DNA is TGCGCCAGCCGGAACCGGGACTACTACGAGCAGTACTTC.

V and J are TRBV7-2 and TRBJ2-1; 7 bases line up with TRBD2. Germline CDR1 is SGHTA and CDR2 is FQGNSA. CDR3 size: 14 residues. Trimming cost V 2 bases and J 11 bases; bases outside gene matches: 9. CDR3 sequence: CASSLSAGVLQQFF. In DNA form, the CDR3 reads TGTGCCAGCAGCTTATCGGCGGGAGTCCTTCAGCAGTTCTTC.

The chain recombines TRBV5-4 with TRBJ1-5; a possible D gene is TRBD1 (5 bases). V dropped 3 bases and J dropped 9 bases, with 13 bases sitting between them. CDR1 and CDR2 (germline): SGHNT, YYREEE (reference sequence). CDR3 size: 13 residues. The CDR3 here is CASSSSTGGPQHF. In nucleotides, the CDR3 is TGTGCCAGCAGCTCCAGTACGGGGGGGCCCCAGCATTTT.

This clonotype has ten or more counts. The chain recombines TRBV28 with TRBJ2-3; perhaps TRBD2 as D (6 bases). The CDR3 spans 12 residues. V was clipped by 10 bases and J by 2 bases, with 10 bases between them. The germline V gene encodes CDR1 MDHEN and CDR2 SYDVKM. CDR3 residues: CATRGLTDTQYF. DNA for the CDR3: TGTGCCACTAGGGGACTCACAGATACGCAGTATTTT.

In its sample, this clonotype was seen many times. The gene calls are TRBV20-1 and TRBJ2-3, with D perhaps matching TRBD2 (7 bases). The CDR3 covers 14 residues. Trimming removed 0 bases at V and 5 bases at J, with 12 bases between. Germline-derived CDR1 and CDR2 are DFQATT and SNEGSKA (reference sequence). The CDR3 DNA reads TGCAGTGCTAGAGATCCGGGGGGCAGAGATACGCAGTATTTT. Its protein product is CSARDPGGRDTQYF.

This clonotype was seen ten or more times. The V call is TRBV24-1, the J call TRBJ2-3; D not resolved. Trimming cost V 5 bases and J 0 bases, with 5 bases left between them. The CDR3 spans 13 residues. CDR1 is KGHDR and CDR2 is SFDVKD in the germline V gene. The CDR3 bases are TGTGCCACCAGTGTCGCGAGCACAGATACGCAGTATTTT. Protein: CATSVASTDTQYF.

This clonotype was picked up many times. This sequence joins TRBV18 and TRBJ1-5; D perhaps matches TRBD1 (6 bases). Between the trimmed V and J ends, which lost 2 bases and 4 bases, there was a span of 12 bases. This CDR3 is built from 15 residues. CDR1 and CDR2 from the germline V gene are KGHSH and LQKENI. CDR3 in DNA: TGTGCCAGCTCACCAGTTCGGGGGACAAATCAGCCCCAGCATTTT. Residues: CASSPVRGTNQPQHF.

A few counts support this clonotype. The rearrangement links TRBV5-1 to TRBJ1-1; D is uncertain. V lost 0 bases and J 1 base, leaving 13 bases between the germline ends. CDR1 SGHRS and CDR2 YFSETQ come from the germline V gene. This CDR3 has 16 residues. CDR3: CASSLVERAPNTEAFF. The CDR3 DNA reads TGCGCCAGCAGCTTGGTTGAGAGAGCACCGAACACTGAAGCTTTCTTT.

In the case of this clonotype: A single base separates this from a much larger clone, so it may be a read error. The CDR3 is CASSFVTGGSEQYF. CDR3 in DNA: TGCGCCAGCAGCTTTGTGACAGGGGGAAGTGAGCAGTACTTC. This chain connects TRBV5-1 to TRBJ2-7, with TRBD1 matching 9 bases. The germline gives CDR1 SGHRS, CDR2 YFSETQ. The CDR3 length is 14 residues. After removal of 2 bases from V and 7 bases from J, the junction contained 7 bases not matched to a gene.

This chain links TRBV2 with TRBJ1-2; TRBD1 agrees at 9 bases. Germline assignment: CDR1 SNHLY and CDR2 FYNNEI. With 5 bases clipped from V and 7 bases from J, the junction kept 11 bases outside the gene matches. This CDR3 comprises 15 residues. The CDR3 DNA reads TGTGCCAGCAGTCCCCGGACAGGGGTGGATACTGGCTACACCTTC. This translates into CASSPRTGVDTGYTF. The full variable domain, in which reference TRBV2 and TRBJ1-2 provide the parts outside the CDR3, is EPEVTQTPSHQVTQMGQEVILRCVPISNHLYFYWYRQILGQKVEFLVSFYNNEISEKSEIFDDQFSVERPDGSNFTLKIRSTKLEDSAMYFCASSPRTGVDTGYTFGSGTRLTVV.

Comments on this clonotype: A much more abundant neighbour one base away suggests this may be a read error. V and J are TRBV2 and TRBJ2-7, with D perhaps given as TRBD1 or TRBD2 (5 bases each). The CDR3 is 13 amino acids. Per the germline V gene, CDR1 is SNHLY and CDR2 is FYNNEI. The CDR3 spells CSSSDWGSYEQYF. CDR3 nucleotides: TGTTCCAGCAGTGACTGGGGGTCCTACGAGCAGTACTTC.

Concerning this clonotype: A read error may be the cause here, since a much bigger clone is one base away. The CDR3 loop reads CASSIPPEPPLHF. The CDR3 coding sequence is TGTGCCAGCAGCATACCGCCAGAACCACCCCTCCACTTT. The chain combines TRBV5-6 with TRBJ1-6; D is uncertain. The CDR3 consists of 13 residues. Trimming removed 4 bases at V and 11 bases at J, with 13 bases between. Germline loops: CDR1 SGHDT, CDR2 YYEEEE.

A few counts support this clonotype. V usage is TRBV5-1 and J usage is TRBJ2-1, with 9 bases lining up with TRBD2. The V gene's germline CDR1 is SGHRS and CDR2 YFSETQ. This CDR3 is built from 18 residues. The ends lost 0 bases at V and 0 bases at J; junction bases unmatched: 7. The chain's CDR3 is CASSLALAGPNSYNEQFF. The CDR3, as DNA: TGCGCCAGCAGCTTGGCTCTAGCGGGACCGAACTCCTACAATGAGCAGTTCTTC.

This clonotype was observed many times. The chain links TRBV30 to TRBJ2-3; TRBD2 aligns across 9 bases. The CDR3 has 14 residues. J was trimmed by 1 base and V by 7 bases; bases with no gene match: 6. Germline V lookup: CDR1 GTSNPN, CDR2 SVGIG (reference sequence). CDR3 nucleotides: TGTGCCTTGGAGCGGGGGGAGGGCACAGATACGCAGTATTTT. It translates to CALERGEGTDTQYF.

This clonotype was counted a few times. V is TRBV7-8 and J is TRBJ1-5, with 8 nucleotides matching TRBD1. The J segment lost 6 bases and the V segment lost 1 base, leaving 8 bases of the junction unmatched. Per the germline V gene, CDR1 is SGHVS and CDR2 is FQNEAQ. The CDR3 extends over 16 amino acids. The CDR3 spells CASSLDGRGLGQPQHF. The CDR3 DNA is TGTGCCAGCAGCTTAGATGGCAGGGGGCTAGGTCAGCCCCAGCATTTT.